The T cell receptor beta chain described here comes from a study of T cell responses to AZD1222 COVID-19 vaccine. Per the germline V gene, CDR1 is SGHRS and CDR2 is YFSETQ. The length of the CDR3 is 15 residues. The V end lost 0 bases, the J end lost 3 bases, and 13 bases lay between the germline ends. Profiled with immunoSEQ multiplex PCR; TCRdb holds only in-frame clones, not every one. Of roughly 70,000 clones in the sample, around nine tenths were seen once. This chain joins TRBV5-1 and TRBJ2-7, with D maybe TRBD2 (6 bases). The TCR comes from an adult who received the MenACWY meningococcal vaccine as a control. Sample: peripheral blood, taken 28 days after the second dose of the MenACWY control vaccine. CDR3 region: CASSLGSGEFYEQYF. In DNA, the CDR3 is TGCGCCAGCAGCTTGGGTAGCGGAGAATTCTACGAGCAGTACTTC. The full variable domain, rest sourced from reference TRBV5-1 and TRBJ2-7, is KAGVTQTPRYLIKTRGQQVTLSCSPISGHRSVSWYQQTPGQGLQFLFEYFSETQRNKGNFPGRFSGRQFSNSRSEMNVSTLELGDSALYLCASSLGSGEFYEQYFGPGTRLTVT.